The sequence of this TCR beta chain was determined in a study of blood T cell repertoires in COVID-19. Study details: The cDNA or gDNA used as material had been derived from T cells, B-cell-depleted T cells, or PBMCs.

With V trimmed by 5 bases and J by 6 bases, 12 bases remained unmatched. Germline loops: CDR1 PRHDT, CDR2 FYEKMQ (reference sequence). CDR3 size: 15 residues. Original data processing: The authors estimated nucleated cell counts from reference gene primer amplification. TCRdb's copy holds only in-frame clones and misses some; the assay was immunoSEQ multiplex PCR. The D gene and trimming were derived from the DNA, and the V and J assignments and clone size from that table. The data hold approximately 200,000 clones, with 85% observed a single time. Recruitment covered under 25 US areas and drew participants whose ages spanned roughly 18 to 95 years. Membership in each cohort depended on participant-reported clinical history.

The sequence came from a man aged 35 to 55 who had recovered from COVID-19. The J gene is TRBJ2-7, the V gene TRBV13, with 8 positions matching TRBD2. The sequencing input was PBMCs or T cells enriched from blood (not recorded which). The CDR3 protein is CASSPHGRAQAEQYF. The CDR3 coding sequence is TGTGCCAGCAGCCCCCACGGGAGGGCCCAAGCCGAGCAGTACTTC.